This is a list of T cell receptor beta chains from one sample in a study of T cells in Graves' hyperthyroidism and ophthalmopathy. Using its own MiXCR run on the multiplex PCR reads, TCRdb lists one record per CDR3 protein. Of about 400,000 distinct CDR3 sequences listed, about 15% are singletons. The sample comprised blood. Source of these receptors: a woman aged 25 to 39 with Graves' hyperthyroidism. The CDR3 runs from the conserved cysteine through the conserved F or W. Fields, in order: clone size, J gene, V gene, D gene, CDR3 DNA, CDR3 protein. The D gene is left open where the match is weak. Clone size is stated in some rows and not others, as once, few, many or a class when expanded.

abundance: many; j_gene: TRBJ2-7; v_gene: TRBV29-1; d_gene: .; CDR3nt: TGCAGCGCTGGGGCGGGACCGACCTACGAGCAGTACTTC; CDR3aa: CSAGAGPTYEQYF
abundance: many; j_gene: TRBJ1-2; v_gene: TRBV12-3/TRBV12-4; d_gene: TRBD1; CDR3nt: TGTGCCAGCAGTTTACCCGGACAGGGGGCGCGCGGCTACACCTTC; CDR3aa: CASSLPGQGARGYTF
abundance: few; j_gene: TRBJ2-7; v_gene: TRBV25-1; d_gene: TRBD2; CDR3nt: TGTGCCAGCAGTGGGGGGGGATACTACGAGCAGTACTTC; CDR3aa: CASSGGGYYEQYF
abundance: many; j_gene: TRBJ1-4; v_gene: TRBV2; d_gene: .; CDR3nt: TGTGCCAGCAGACAGAAAAAACTGTTTTTT; CDR3aa: CASRQKKLFF
abundance: many; j_gene: TRBJ2-5; v_gene: TRBV11-2; d_gene: .; CDR3nt: TGTGCCAGCAGCTTAGGAGCGCGGCAAGAGACCCAGTACTTC; CDR3aa: CASSLGARQETQYF
abundance: many; j_gene: TRBJ2-7; v_gene: TRBV11-2; d_gene: .; CDR3nt: TGTGCCCACGGTCCGCCCTACGAGCAGTACTTC; CDR3aa: CAHGPPYEQYF
abundance: .; j_gene: TRBJ2-3; v_gene: TRBV4-1; d_gene: .; CDR3nt: TGCGCCAGCAGCCCGAACCAGGGCACAGATACGCAGTATTTT; CDR3aa: CASSPNQGTDTQYF
abundance: .; j_gene: TRBJ2-5; v_gene: TRBV28; d_gene: TRBD2; CDR3nt: TGTGCCAGCAGATTACTAGCGGGAGGGCCGGGGGAGACCCAGTACTTC; CDR3aa: CASRLLAGGPGETQYF
abundance: many; j_gene: TRBJ1-5; v_gene: TRBV6-2/TRBV6-3; d_gene: .; CDR3nt: TGTGCCAGCAGTTCGACAGCCCCTAGCAATCAGCCCCAGCATTTT; CDR3aa: CASSSTAPSNQPQHF
abundance: .; j_gene: TRBJ2-2; v_gene: TRBV7-3; d_gene: TRBD1; CDR3nt: TGTGCCAGCAGCCCCAGGGGGCTCGAAGCCGGGGAGCTGTTTTTT; CDR3aa: CASSPRGLEAGELFF
abundance: few; j_gene: TRBJ2-5; v_gene: TRBV5-5; d_gene: TRBD2; CDR3nt: TGTGCCAGCAGCCGTTTTCGTACTAGCGGGAAAGAGACCCAGTACTTC; CDR3aa: CASSRFRTSGKETQYF
abundance: .; j_gene: TRBJ2-1; v_gene: TRBV5-1; d_gene: TRBD1; CDR3nt: TGCGCCAGCAGCTTGATACAGGGGGCTCACAATGAGCAGTTCTTC; CDR3aa: CASSLIQGAHNEQFF